This entry lists 17 T cell receptor beta chains sequenced from one sample in a study of blood T cell repertoires in COVID-19. The table came from immunoSEQ multiplex PCR; TCRdb's copy has only in-frame clones and leaves some out. The repertoire holds about 39,000 clones, with 75% to 90% as singletons. Sequences were obtained from peripheral blood. The receptors originated from a human donor in a cohort sampled during active or convalescent COVID-19. The donor label of this sample is uncertain.

This clone showed up just a few times. The CDR3 region has the DNA TGTGCCAGCAGCTTAATTAGCTCCTATAGTGGCGGGGAGCTGTTTTTT. As protein: CASSLISSYSGGELFF. The chain employs TRBV7-2 and TRBJ2-2, with no clear D. CDR3 length: 16 amino acids. CDR1 and CDR2 (germline): SGHTA, FQGNSA. Trimming removed 2 bases at V and 7 bases at J, with 17 bases between.

This sequence joins TRBV5-5 and TRBJ2-7; no clear D gene. Germline V gene sequence: CDR1 SGHKS, CDR2 YYEKEE (reference sequence). The CDR3 sequence is 13 residues long. V gave up 3 bases and J gave up 5 bases, with 12 bases separating them. The CDR3 sequence: CASSSGPFNEQYF. In DNA form, the CDR3 reads TGTGCCAGCAGCTCCGGTCCCTTTAACGAGCAGTACTTC.

This rearrangement joins TRBV7-9 to TRBJ2-1; 11 bases fit TRBD2. This CDR3 region has 15 residues. V trimming: 0 bases; J trimming: 7 bases; junction bases outside the gene matches: 2. Germline V gene data show CDR1 as SEHNR and CDR2 as FQNEAQ (reference sequence). CDR3 nucleotide sequence: TGTGCCAGCAGCTTAGCTAGCGGGAGGGGGAATGAGCAGTTCTTC. It translates to CASSLASGRGNEQFF. The full variable domain, its missing parts supplied by reference TRBV7-9 and TRBJ2-1, is DTGVSQNPRHKITKRGQNVTFRCDPISEHNRLYWYRQTLGQGPEFLTYFQNEAQLEKSRLLSDRFSAERPKGSFSTLEIQRTEQGDSAMYLCASSLASGRGNEQFFGPGTRLTVL.

V and J are TRBV6-2 or TRBV6-3 and TRBJ2-2; 8 bases line up with TRBD1. Germline values: CDR1 MNHEY, CDR2 SVGEGT. The CDR3 length is 16 residues. The trim removed 2 bases at V and 4 bases at J, leaving 6 bases unmatched. The CDR3 nucleotides read TGTGCCAGCAGTTACCCCCGGACAGGGAGCACCGGGGAGCTGTTTTTT. Translation: CASSYPRTGSTGELFF.

The chain combines TRBV12-3 or TRBV12-4 with TRBJ1-2; D is undetermined. This CDR3 comprises 13 residues. Trimming shortened V by 5 bases and J by 4 bases, and 11 bases separated the two germline ends. The CDR3 bases are TGTGCCAGCAGTCTGGGTTTAGCCTATGGCTACACCTTC. Translating it yields CASSLGLAYGYTF.

The chain employs TRBV15 and TRBJ2-5; 13 nucleotides line up with TRBD2. Unmatched junction bases numbered 5, after V lost 6 bases and J lost 1 base. The CDR3 runs to 16 residues. The germline gives CDR1 LNHNV, CDR2 YYDKDF (reference sequence). CDR3 amino acids: CATRRTSGSFQETQYF. CDR3 nucleotides: TGTGCCACCAGGAGGACTAGCGGGAGTTTCCAAGAGACCCAGTACTTC.

The chain combines TRBV5-1 with TRBJ1-2, with TRBD1 matching over 7 bases. J was trimmed by 5 bases and V by 3 bases; bases with no gene match: 7. Germline CDR1 and CDR2: SGHRS and YFSETQ. The CDR3 has 14 residues. The CDR3: CASSSLTGYYGYTF. DNA for the CDR3: TGCGCCAGCAGCTCTTTGACAGGGTATTATGGCTACACCTTC.

J is TRBJ2-7 and V is TRBV3-1 (or the pseudogene TRBV3-2); D is unclear. CDR3 length: 11 residues. Germline-derived CDR1 and CDR2 are LGHDT and YNNKEL (reference sequence). V was trimmed by 3 bases and J by 6 bases, leaving 6 bases between them. The CDR3 DNA reads as TGTGCCAGCAGCCAGAGGCTCGAGCAGTACTTC. Protein product: CASSQRLEQYF.

This clone was counted a single time. The rearrangement joins TRBV24-1 to TRBJ2-3; 11 bases align to TRBD2. The V segment lost 0 bases and the J segment 5 bases; nucleotides outside the gene matches: 12. Germline V gene sequence: CDR1 KGHDR, CDR2 SFDVKD. This CDR3 has 19 amino acids. The CDR3 region has the DNA TGTGCCACCAGTGATTTGGGGGGTTCTAGCGGGAGGAATCAAGATACGCAGTATTTT. The encoded protein is CATSDLGGSSGRNQDTQYF.

V and J are TRBV28 and TRBJ1-5; 8 nucleotides agree with TRBD1. Germline V CDR1 and CDR2: MDHEN, SYDVKM. The V gene end was trimmed by 6 bases and the J gene end by 6 bases; junction bases not matched to a gene: 7. The CDR3 is 14 amino acids. The DNA of the CDR3 is TGTGCCAGCAGAAATACAGGGGGAGTTCAGCCCCAGCATTTT. Translating gives CASRNTGGVQPQHF.

The sample holds one count of this clone. The chain uses TRBV19 and TRBJ2-1; perhaps TRBD2 as D (6 bases). Germline values: CDR1 LNHDA, CDR2 SQIVND (reference sequence). This CDR3 has 13 amino acids. V was pared by 4 bases and J by 7 bases, with 11 bases between. The CDR3 DNA follows: TGTGCCAGTAGTAGGGGGGATGGGAATGAGCAGTTCTTC. This codes for CASSRGDGNEQFF.

CDR3 nucleotide sequence: TGTGCCACCAGTGATTTAAGCGGGAGACGGAACGAGCAGTTCTTC. Encoded protein: CATSDLSGRRNEQFF. The genes are TRBV24-1 and TRBJ2-1; 8 nucleotides match TRBD2. Germline CDR1 and CDR2: KGHDR and SFDVKD. J gave up 10 bases and V 1 base, and 8 bases lay outside the gene matches. The length of the CDR3 is 15 residues.

This sequence joins TRBV7-9 and TRBJ1-1; TRBD1 is a possible D gene (6 bases). The V end was cut by 2 bases, the J end by 3 bases, with 22 bases between. This CDR3 is built from 18 residues. In germline, CDR1 is SEHNR, CDR2 FQNEAQ (reference sequence). The CDR3 bases are TGTGCCAGCAGCTTAAGGGGGTGGGGTTCCCGGCAGGACACTGAAGCTTTCTTT. Translating gives CASSLRGWGSRQDTEAFF.

The J gene is TRBJ2-1, the V gene TRBV6-2 or TRBV6-3, with D possibly being TRBD2 (6 bases). V was cut by 2 bases and J by 0 bases, with 8 bases left in between. The V gene's germline CDR1 is MNHEY and CDR2 SVGEGT. This CDR3 has 15 amino acids. The CDR3 DNA is TGTGCCAGCAGTTACGAGACTAGCTCCTACAATGAGCAGTTCTTC. Protein sequence: CASSYETSSYNEQFF.

The rearrangement uses TRBV6-5 and TRBJ2-2; D is possibly TRBD2 (7 bases). The germline V gene has CDR1 MNHEY and CDR2 SVGAGI. V was trimmed by 2 bases and J by 1 base, leaving 11 bases between them. This CDR3 contains 16 residues. CDR3: CASSYRGGVNTGELFF. CDR3 sequence (DNA): TGTGCCAGCAGTTACAGAGGGGGGGTGAACACCGGGGAGCTGTTTTTT.

The V gene is TRBV6-5, the J gene TRBJ1-2; the D gene is possibly TRBD1 (5 bases). The V gene's germline CDR1 is MNHEY and CDR2 SVGAGI. Deletions cut 6 bases from V and 4 bases from J, with 15 bases between. The CDR3 is made up of 14 amino acids. DNA for the CDR3: TGTGCCAGCAGGGAGGGGAGAATTTCCTATGGCTACACCTTC. Protein product: CASREGRISYGYTF.

V is TRBV7-9 and J is TRBJ1-1; TRBD1 matches at 10 bases. This CDR3 region has 14 residues. The trim removed 4 bases at V and 11 bases at J, leaving 10 bases unmatched. Germline CDR1 reads SEHNR; CDR2 reads FQNEAQ (reference sequence). The CDR3 DNA is TGTGCCAGCAGCTACGCGGGACAGGGGTCCGTGGCTTTCTTT. It yields the protein CASSYAGQGSVAFF.